The 15 T cell receptor beta chains below all came from one sample that was sequenced in a study of early stage breast cancer tumors. The method was immunoSEQ multiplex PCR; TCRdb's version includes in-frame clones alone and lacks a portion of them. Of roughly 10,000 clones in the sample, approximately 68% are singletons; the top ten hold around 7%. The sample consisted of breast tumor tissue. These receptors were collected from a person aged 45 to 59 with breast cancer.

This clone appeared a few times. The chain employs TRBV28 and TRBJ1-2; a possible D gene is TRBD1 (6 bases). Germline assignment: CDR1 MDHEN and CDR2 SYDVKM. The CDR3 length is 11 residues. The V end lost 8 bases, the J end lost 6 bases, and 10 bases lay between the germline ends. CDR3 residues: CASGRTDGYTF. The CDR3 DNA sequence: TGTGCCAGCGGACGGACAGATGGCTACACCTTC.

This clone showed up just a few times. This chain uses TRBV11-1 with TRBJ2-5; maybe TRBD1 (7 bases). CDR1 and CDR2 from the germline V gene are SGHAT and FQDESV (reference sequence). With 2 bases removed from V and 3 bases from J, the gap between germline ends came to 16 bases. CDR3 size: 16 residues. The CDR3 reads CASSLSGGFGEETQYF. CDR3 DNA sequence: TGTGCCAGCAGCTTATCAGGGGGGTTCGGGGAAGAGACCCAGTACTTC.

V is TRBV2 and J is TRBJ2-2; D gene uncertain. CDR1 and CDR2 (germline): SNHLY, FYNNEI. V dropped 3 bases and J dropped 5 bases, with 10 bases sitting between them. This CDR3 comprises 14 residues. The CDR3 DNA reads TGTGCCAGCAGTGACAGAGTGACAACCGGGGAGCTGTTTTTT. This sequence encodes CASSDRVTTGELFF.

V usage is TRBV5-1 and J usage is TRBJ2-3; TRBD1 might be the D (6 bases). Germline lookup yields CDR1 SGHRS and CDR2 YFSETQ. The CDR3 extends over 17 amino acids. V lost 2 bases, J lost 1 base, and 17 bases lay in between. CDR3 sequence (DNA): TGCGCCAGCAGCTTAGTTATGGGGGCTGGGGGCACAGATACGCAGTATTTT. Translating gives CASSLVMGAGGTDTQYF.

This clone occurred a few times. The genes are TRBV11-1 and TRBJ2-2; D is possibly TRBD1 (5 bases). V lost 7 bases, J lost 5 bases, and 11 bases lay in between. Per the germline V gene, CDR1 is SGHAT and CDR2 is FQDESV (reference sequence). This CDR3 is built from 13 residues. The CDR3, as DNA: TGTGCCAGCAATGGGGCGTGGACCGGGGAGCTGTTTTTT. Protein: CASNGAWTGELFF. The variable domain in full, completed from reference TRBV11-1 and TRBJ2-2, reads EAEVAQSPRYKITEKSQAVAFWCDPISGHATLYWYRQILGQGPELLVQFQDESVVDDSQLPKDRFSAERLKGVDSTLKIQPAELGDSAMYLCASNGAWTGELFFGEGSRLTVL.

V usage is TRBV4-1 and J usage is TRBJ2-1, with 10 bases identical to TRBD2. This CDR3 region has 16 residues. Germline V gene sequence: CDR1 MGHRA, CDR2 YSYEKL. With 1 base clipped from V and 8 bases from J, the junction kept 8 bases outside the gene matches. CDR3 sequence (DNA): TGCGCCAGCAGCCAAGTTCTCAGCGGGGGGGGCTATGAGCAGTTCTTC. Translated: CASSQVLSGGGYEQFF.

The chain links TRBV5-4 to TRBJ1-1; a possible D gene is TRBD1 (6 bases). The germline V and J ends were trimmed by 3 bases and 3 bases, with 12 bases remaining between them. This CDR3 region has 14 residues. Germline CDR1 and CDR2: SGHNT and YYREEE (reference sequence). This CDR3 reads CASSSQGIDTEAFF. CDR3 sequence (DNA): TGTGCCAGCAGCTCCCAGGGGATAGACACTGAAGCTTTCTTT.

The J gene is TRBJ2-7, the V gene TRBV4-1; 8 nucleotides match TRBD1. In germline, CDR1 is MGHRA, CDR2 YSYEKL. There are 18 residues in the CDR3. The junction had 12 bases not matched to a gene; V was cut back by 1 base and J by 1 base. The CDR3 is CASSQGFPPHRGSYEQYF. CDR3 DNA sequence: TGCGCCAGCAGCCAAGGGTTTCCGCCCCACAGGGGGTCCTACGAGCAGTACTTC.

The V gene is TRBV6-1, the J gene TRBJ1-1; 9 bases fit TRBD1. The V gene's germline CDR1 is MNHNS and CDR2 SASEGT. The V and J ends lost 7 bases and 7 bases, in that order; junction bases with no gene match: 13. The CDR3 sequence is 15 residues long. CDR3 residues: CASMDRGEPSNEAFF. The CDR3 nucleotides read TGTGCCAGCATGGACAGGGGTGAACCCTCGAATGAAGCTTTCTTT.

The J gene is TRBJ1-1, the V gene TRBV6-6; TRBD1 matches at 7 bases. Trimming at V came to 0 bases and at J to 2 bases, leaving 3 bases not matched to a gene. The germline V gene has CDR1 MNHNY and CDR2 SVGAGI (reference sequence). The CDR3 is 15 residues long. The CDR3 nucleotides are TGTGCCAGCAGTTACTCGTCAGGGGGTAACACTGAAGCTTTCTTT. Its protein is CASSYSSGGNTEAFF.

J is TRBJ2-2 and V is TRBV6-4; D unclear. Trimming took 8 bases from V and 2 from J, leaving 12 bases between them. Germline lookup yields CDR1 MRHNA and CDR2 SNTAGT. This CDR3 region has 14 residues. DNA for the CDR3: TGTGCCAGCCGTAGGGTACACAACACCGGGGAGCTGTTTTTT. It codes for CASRRVHNTGELFF.

This sequence joins TRBV27 and TRBJ1-5; a possible D gene is TRBD1 (5 bases). The CDR3 extends over 14 amino acids. Germline CDR1 reads MNHEY; CDR2 reads SMNVEV (reference sequence). V lost 3 bases, J lost 6 bases, and 12 bases lay in between. CDR3 region: CASSFEGLGQPQHF. Written as DNA, the CDR3 is TGTGCCAGCAGTTTCGAGGGGTTGGGTCAGCCCCAGCATTTT.

The chain has TRBV28 and TRBJ1-2; D possibly corresponds to TRBD1 (6 bases). Per the germline V gene, CDR1 is MDHEN and CDR2 is SYDVKM. The CDR3 is 12 amino acids. Trimming stripped 5 bases from V and 8 bases from J, with 12 bases between. The CDR3 region is CASSRQGLGYTF. The CDR3 DNA reads TGTGCCAGCAGTCGGCAGGGGTTAGGCTACACCTTC.

V is TRBV19 and J is TRBJ2-2; D possibly corresponds to TRBD1 (5 bases). This CDR3 contains 15 residues. CDR1 is LNHDA and CDR2 is SQIVND in the germline V gene (reference sequence). Deletions cut 3 bases from V and 4 bases from J, with 12 bases between. The DNA of the CDR3 is TGTGCCAGTAGTATCCAGGGAACAGGCACCGGGGAGCTGTTTTTT. Translated: CASSIQGTGTGELFF.

The rearrangement joins TRBV5-1 to TRBJ1-1; D uncertain. Germline V lookup: CDR1 SGHRS, CDR2 YFSETQ. Trimming shortened V by 5 bases and J by 0 bases, and 17 bases separated the two germline ends. The CDR3 has 16 residues. As DNA, the CDR3 is TGCGCCAGCAGAAATAGGTGGGAAGTGGTGAACACTGAAGCTTTCTTT. Its protein is CASRNRWEVVNTEAFF.